The 7 T cell receptor beta chains presented below share a single source sample, sequenced in a study of blood T cell repertoires in COVID-19. Sequencing used immunoSEQ multiplex PCR; TCRdb keeps in-frame clones, though not all of them. The table lists a few hundred thousand clones, approximately 82% of them singletons, with around 1.5% in the top ten. Sequenced material: peripheral blood. Source of these receptors: a woman aged 35 to 49 who had recovered from COVID-19.

This chain connects TRBV7-2 to TRBJ2-4; 10 positions agree with TRBD1. V lost 5 bases to trimming and J lost 6 bases; unmatched junction nucleotides: 16. The CDR3 covers 18 residues. CDR1 is SGHTA, CDR2 FQGNSA, per germline. Here the CDR3 reads CASSPHPPSGQGRNIQYF. CDR3 nucleotides: TGTGCCAGCAGCCCCCACCCCCCATCGGGACAGGGGAGAAACATTCAGTACTTC.

A note on this clone: One end of the junction fails to match germline, which may point to a read error. The J gene is TRBJ1-4, the V gene TRBV6-5, with a weak D call TRBD1 (6 bases). CDR1 MNHEY and CDR2 SVGAGI come from the germline V gene. The CDR3 has 11 residues. DNA for the CDR3: TGTGCCAGCAGTAACGGACAGAGCACTGTTTTT. This gives the protein CASSNGQSTVF.

The V gene is TRBV7-2, the J gene TRBJ1-3, with D uncertain. Trimming stripped 6 bases from V and 0 bases from J, with 12 bases between. This CDR3 is 15 amino acids long. The germline gives CDR1 SGHTA, CDR2 FQGNSA. The CDR3 sequence: CASRSGRDSGNTIYF. In DNA form, the CDR3 reads TGTGCCAGCAGATCTGGGCGGGACTCTGGAAACACCATATATTTT.

This chain links TRBV5-1 with TRBJ1-2; D gene unclear. Per the germline V gene, CDR1 is SGHRS and CDR2 is YFSETQ. Trimming cost V 4 bases and J 7 bases, with 11 bases left between them. The CDR3 is 12 amino acids. The CDR3 sequence is CASSEALGGYTF. The CDR3 DNA follows: TGCGCCAGCAGCGAGGCCCTGGGTGGCTACACCTTC. Full variable domain (outside the CDR3, taken from reference TRBV5-1 and TRBJ1-2): KAGVTQTPRYLIKTRGQQVTLSCSPISGHRSVSWYQQTPGQGLQFLFEYFSETQRNKGNFPGRFSGRQFSNSRSEMNVSTLELGDSALYLCASSEALGGYTFGSGTRLTVV.

Only a few counts were recorded for this clone. The V call is TRBV6-6, the J call TRBJ1-3, with unresolved D. V lost 0 bases and J 4 bases, leaving 10 bases between the germline ends. Germline V CDR1 and CDR2: MNHNY, SVGAGI (reference sequence). The CDR3 is 15 amino acids. The CDR3 region has the DNA TGTGCCAGCAGTTACTCGGAGGGTCGGGGAAACACCATATATTTT. Protein product: CASSYSEGRGNTIYF.

The count of this clone is one. The rearrangement joins TRBV6-5 to TRBJ2-7; tentative D call: TRBD1 (6 bases). The germline V and J ends were trimmed by 5 bases and 2 bases, with 16 bases remaining between them. Per the germline V gene, CDR1 is MNHEY and CDR2 is SVGAGI. There are 15 residues in the CDR3. This CDR3 is CASSNTGTPAYEQYF. The CDR3 nucleotides are TGTGCCAGCAGTAACACCGGGACACCTGCCTACGAGCAGTACTTC.

This chain joins TRBV6-5 and TRBJ2-3; 12 bases agree with TRBD1. V lost 7 bases to trimming and J lost 7 bases; unmatched junction nucleotides: 6. CDR1 and CDR2 from the germline V gene are MNHEY and SVGAGI. CDR3 length: 14 amino acids. The CDR3 here is CASKPGQGAYTQYF. The CDR3 coding sequence is TGTGCCAGCAAGCCGGGACAGGGGGCTTATACGCAGTATTTT.